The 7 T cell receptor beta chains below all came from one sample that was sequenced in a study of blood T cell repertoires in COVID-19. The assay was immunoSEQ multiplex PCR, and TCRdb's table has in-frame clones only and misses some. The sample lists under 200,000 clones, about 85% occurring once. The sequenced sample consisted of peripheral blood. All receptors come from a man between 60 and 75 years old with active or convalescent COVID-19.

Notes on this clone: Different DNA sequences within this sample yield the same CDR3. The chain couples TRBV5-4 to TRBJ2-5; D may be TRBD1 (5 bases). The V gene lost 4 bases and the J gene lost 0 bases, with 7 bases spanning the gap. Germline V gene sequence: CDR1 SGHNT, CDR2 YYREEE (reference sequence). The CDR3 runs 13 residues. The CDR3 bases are TGTGCCAGCAGCCCGGACAACCAAGAGACCCAGTACTTC. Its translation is CASSPDNQETQYF.

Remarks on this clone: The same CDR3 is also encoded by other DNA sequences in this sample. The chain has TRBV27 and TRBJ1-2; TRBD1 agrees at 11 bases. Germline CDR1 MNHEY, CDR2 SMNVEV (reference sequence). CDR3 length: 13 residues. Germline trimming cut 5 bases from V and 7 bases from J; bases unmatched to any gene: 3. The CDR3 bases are TGTGCCAGCAGTAGGGGACAGGGGGGTGGCTACACCTTC. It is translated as CASSRGQGGGYTF.

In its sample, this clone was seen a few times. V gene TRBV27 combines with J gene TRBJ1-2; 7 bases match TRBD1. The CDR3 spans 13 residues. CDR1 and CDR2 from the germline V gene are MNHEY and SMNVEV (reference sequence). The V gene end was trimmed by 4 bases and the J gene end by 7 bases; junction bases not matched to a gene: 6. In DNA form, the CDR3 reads TGTGCCAGCAGTTCCAGGGGGTGGCTTGGCTACACCTTC. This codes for CASSSRGWLGYTF.

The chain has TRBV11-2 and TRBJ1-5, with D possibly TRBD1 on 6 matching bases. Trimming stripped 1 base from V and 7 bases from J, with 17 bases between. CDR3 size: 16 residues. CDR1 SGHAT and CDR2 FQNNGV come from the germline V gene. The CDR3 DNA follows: TGTGCCAGCAGCTTAGGGGAGCTCACAGGGTCCCAGCCCCAGCATTTT. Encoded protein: CASSLGELTGSQPQHF.

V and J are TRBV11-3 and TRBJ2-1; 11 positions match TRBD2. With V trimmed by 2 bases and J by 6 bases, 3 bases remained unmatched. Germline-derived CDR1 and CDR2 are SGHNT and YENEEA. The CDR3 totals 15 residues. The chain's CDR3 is CASSLTSGGRNEQFF. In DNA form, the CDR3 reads TGTGCCAGCAGCTTAACTAGCGGGGGACGCAATGAGCAGTTCTTC.

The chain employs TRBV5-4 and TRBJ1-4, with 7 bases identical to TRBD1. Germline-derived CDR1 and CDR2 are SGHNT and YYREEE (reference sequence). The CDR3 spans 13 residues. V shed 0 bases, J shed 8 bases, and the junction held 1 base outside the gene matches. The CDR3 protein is CASSLAGGEKLFF. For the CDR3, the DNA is TGTGCCAGCAGCTTGGCAGGGGGGGAAAAACTGTTTTTT.

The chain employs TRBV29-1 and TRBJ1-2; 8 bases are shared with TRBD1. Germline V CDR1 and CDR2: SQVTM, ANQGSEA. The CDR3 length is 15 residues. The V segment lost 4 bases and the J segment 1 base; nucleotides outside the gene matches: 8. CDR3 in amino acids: CSVGRGQVFNYGYTF. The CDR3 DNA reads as TGCAGCGTTGGCCGGGGACAGGTATTTAACTATGGCTACACCTTC.